The 5 T cell receptor beta chains listed next were all sequenced from one sample in a study of low-dose radiotherapy and immunotherapy resistance in tumors. Time point reported: after trial treatment. Treatment denoted: LDRT plus nivolumab, ipilimumab, low-dose cyclophosphamide and aspirin (RACIN trial). TRAV and TRBV primers primed cDNA for both TCRalpha and TCRbeta. An approximately 19-cycle PCR with a constant-region primer and V-primer adapter amplified TCRs. MiXCR, run by TCRdb on the reads, gives a single entry per CDR3 protein. The top ten hold around 13% of the sample, which has more than 70,000 distinct CDR3 sequences, 20% to 25% seen once. The sample in question was PBMCs, obtained after low-dose radiotherapy plus immunotherapy. The receptors come from a female donor with ovarian cancer.

This clonotype was found many times. The V gene is TRBV24-1, the J gene TRBJ1-5, with 8 bases identical to TRBD1. This CDR3 has 13 amino acids. The V and J ends lost 10 bases and 5 bases, in that order; junction bases with no gene match: 6. Germline assignment: CDR1 KGHDR and CDR2 SFDVKD. This CDR3 reads CATQGQEYQPQHF. The CDR3 region has the DNA TGTGCCACTCAGGGACAGGAGTATCAGCCCCAGCATTTT.

There are many counts of this clonotype. V and J are TRBV5-4 and TRBJ2-7, with 10 bases fitting TRBD2. Trimming took 4 bases from V and 3 from J; bases not matched to a gene: 4. This CDR3 has 14 amino acids. Germline values: CDR1 SGHNT, CDR2 YYREEE (reference sequence). CDR3 sequence (DNA): TGTGCCAGCAGCACGCTAGCGGGAGACTACGAGCAGTACTTC. Amino acids: CASSTLAGDYEQYF.

This clonotype appeared many times. The rearrangement links TRBV7-9 to TRBJ2-6; D remains ambiguous. Trimming shortened V by 1 base and J by 4 bases, and 2 bases separated the two germline ends. The CDR3 sequence is 13 residues long. CDR1 is SEHNR, CDR2 FQNEAQ, per germline (reference sequence). CDR3 protein: CASSLEGANVLTF. DNA of the CDR3: TGTGCCAGCAGCTTAGAGGGGGCCAACGTCCTGACTTTC.

V usage is TRBV6-5 and J usage is TRBJ1-1, with D uncertain. The CDR3 consists of 13 residues. CDR1 is MNHEY and CDR2 is SVGAGI in the germline V gene. V lost 0 bases to trimming and J lost 4 bases, with 6 bases between them. The CDR3: CASSYSEVTEAFF. In DNA, the CDR3 is TGTGCCAGCAGTTACTCCGAGGTCACTGAAGCTTTCTTT.

The chain links TRBV5-6 to TRBJ2-7, with D perhaps TRBD2 (6 bases). CDR3 size: 15 residues. CDR1 and CDR2 from the germline V gene are SGHDT and YYEEEE. The germline V and J ends were trimmed by 2 bases and 6 bases, with 18 bases remaining between them. CDR3 bases: TGTGCCAGCAGCTTCACCGGGAGAGGGGCGGGCGAGCAGTACTTC. The encoded protein is CASSFTGRGAGEQYF.